This T cell receptor (beta chain) is drawn from a study of blood T cells in healthy people across ages. Study-level findings and limits: Total diversity from one million sequenced T cells was likely underestimated.

This clonotype was seen a few times. Its matching antigen is unknown. The CDR3 length is 13 residues. V lost 5 bases and J lost 7, with 18 bases in between. Looked up from germline, CDR1 is DFQATT and CDR2 is SNEGSKA (reference sequence). A second about 7 to 12 cycle PCR used barcoded and J-beta primers. TCRdb re-analysed the 5' RACE reads in MiXCR, keeping a single row per CDR3 protein. The data show about 750,000 distinct CDR3 sequences, with about 55% seen just once and about 42% held by the top ten. Source material: blood. The sequence was obtained from a man older than 75 in good health. The chain is built from TRBV20-1 and TRBJ2-7; TRBD2 might be the D (5 bases). CDR3 in DNA: TGCAGTGCTTCGAGCGGTCCCTTGGAAGAGCAGTACTTC. Its translation is CSASSGPLEEQYF.